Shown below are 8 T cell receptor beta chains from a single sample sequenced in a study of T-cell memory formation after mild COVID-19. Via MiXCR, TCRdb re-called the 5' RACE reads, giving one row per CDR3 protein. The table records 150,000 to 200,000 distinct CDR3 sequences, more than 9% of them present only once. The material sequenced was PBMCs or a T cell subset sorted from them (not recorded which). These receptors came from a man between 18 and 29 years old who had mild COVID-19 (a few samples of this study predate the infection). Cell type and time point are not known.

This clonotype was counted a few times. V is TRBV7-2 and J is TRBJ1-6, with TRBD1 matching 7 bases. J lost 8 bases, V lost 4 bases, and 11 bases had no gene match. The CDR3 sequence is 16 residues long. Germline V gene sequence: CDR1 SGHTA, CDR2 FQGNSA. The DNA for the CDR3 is TGTGCCAGCAGCTACTTTTCCGGGACAGTTGATTCACCCCTCCACTTT. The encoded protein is CASSYFSGTVDSPLHF. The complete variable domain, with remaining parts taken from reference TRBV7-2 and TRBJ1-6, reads GAGVSQSPSNKVTEKGKDVELRCDPISGHTALYWYRQSLGQGLEFLIYFQGNSAPDKSGLPSDRFSAERTGGSVSTLTIQRTQQEDSAVYLCASSYFSGTVDSPLHFGNGTRLTVT.

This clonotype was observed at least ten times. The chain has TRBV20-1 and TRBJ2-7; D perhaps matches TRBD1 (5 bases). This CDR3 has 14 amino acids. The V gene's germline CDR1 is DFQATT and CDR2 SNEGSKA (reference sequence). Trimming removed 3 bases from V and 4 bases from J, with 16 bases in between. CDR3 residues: CSASPPQGSYEQYF. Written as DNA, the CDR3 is TGCAGTGCTAGCCCCCCTCAGGGTTCGTACGAGCAGTACTTC.

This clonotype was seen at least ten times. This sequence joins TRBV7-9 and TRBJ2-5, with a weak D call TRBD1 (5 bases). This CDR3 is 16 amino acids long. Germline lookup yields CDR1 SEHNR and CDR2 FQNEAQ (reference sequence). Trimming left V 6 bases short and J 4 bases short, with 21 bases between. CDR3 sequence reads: CASRMGQGSPAETQYF. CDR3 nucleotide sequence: TGTGCCAGCAGAATGGGGCAAGGCAGCCCTGCAGAGACCCAGTACTTC.

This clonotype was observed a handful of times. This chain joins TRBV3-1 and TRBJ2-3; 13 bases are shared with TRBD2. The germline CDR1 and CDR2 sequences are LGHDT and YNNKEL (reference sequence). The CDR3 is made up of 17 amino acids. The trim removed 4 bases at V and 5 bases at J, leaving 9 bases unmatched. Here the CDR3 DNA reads TGTGCCAGCAGCCCGATGACTAGCGGGGGGTCCGGAGATACGCAGTATTTT. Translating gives CASSPMTSGGSGDTQYF.

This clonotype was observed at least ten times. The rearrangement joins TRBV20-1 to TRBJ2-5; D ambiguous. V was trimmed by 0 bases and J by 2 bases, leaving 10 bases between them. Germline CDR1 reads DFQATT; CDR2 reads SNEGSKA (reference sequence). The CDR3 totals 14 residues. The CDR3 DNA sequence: TGCAGTGCTAGAGATCGGCGCGGACAAGAGACCCAGTACTTC. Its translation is CSARDRRGQETQYF.

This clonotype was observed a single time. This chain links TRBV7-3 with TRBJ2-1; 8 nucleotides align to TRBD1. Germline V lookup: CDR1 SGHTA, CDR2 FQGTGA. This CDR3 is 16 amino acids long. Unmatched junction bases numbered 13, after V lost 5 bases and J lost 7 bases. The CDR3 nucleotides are TGTGCCAGCAGCCCCCCTGGGACAGGACTGAGGAATGAGCAGTTCTTC. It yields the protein CASSPPGTGLRNEQFF.

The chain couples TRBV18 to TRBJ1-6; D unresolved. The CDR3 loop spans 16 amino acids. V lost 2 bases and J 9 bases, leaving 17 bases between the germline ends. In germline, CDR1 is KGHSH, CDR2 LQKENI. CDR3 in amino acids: CASSPDAVPAGSPLHF. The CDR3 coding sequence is TGTGCCAGCTCACCAGACGCGGTCCCGGCTGGTTCACCCCTCCACTTT. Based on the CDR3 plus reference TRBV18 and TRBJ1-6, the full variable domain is NAGVMQNPRHLVRRRGQEARLRCSPMKGHSHVYWYRQLPEEGLKFMVYLQKENIIDESGMPKERFSAEFPKEGPSILRIQQVVRGDSAAYFCASSPDAVPAGSPLHFGNGTRLTVT.

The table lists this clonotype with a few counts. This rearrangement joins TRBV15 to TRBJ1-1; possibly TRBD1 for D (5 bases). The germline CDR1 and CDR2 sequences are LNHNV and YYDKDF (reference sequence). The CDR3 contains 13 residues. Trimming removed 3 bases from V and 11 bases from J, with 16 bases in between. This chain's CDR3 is CATSSRPGTSAFF. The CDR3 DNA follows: TGTGCCACCAGCAGTCGCCCCGGGACCTCCGCTTTCTTT.